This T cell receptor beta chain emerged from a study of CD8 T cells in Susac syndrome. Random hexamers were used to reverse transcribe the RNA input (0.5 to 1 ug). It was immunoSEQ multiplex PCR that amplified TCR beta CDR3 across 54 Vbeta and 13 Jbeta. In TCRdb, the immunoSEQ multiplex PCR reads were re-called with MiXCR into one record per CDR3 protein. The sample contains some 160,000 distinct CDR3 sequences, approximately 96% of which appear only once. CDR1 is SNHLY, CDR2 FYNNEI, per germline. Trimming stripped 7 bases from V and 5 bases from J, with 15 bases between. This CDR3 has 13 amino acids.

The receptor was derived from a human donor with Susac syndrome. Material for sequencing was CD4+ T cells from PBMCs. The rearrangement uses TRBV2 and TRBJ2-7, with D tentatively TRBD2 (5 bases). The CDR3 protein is CASIRGFEDEQYF. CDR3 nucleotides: TGTGCCAGCATTCGGGGTTTTGAAGACGAGCAGTACTTC.